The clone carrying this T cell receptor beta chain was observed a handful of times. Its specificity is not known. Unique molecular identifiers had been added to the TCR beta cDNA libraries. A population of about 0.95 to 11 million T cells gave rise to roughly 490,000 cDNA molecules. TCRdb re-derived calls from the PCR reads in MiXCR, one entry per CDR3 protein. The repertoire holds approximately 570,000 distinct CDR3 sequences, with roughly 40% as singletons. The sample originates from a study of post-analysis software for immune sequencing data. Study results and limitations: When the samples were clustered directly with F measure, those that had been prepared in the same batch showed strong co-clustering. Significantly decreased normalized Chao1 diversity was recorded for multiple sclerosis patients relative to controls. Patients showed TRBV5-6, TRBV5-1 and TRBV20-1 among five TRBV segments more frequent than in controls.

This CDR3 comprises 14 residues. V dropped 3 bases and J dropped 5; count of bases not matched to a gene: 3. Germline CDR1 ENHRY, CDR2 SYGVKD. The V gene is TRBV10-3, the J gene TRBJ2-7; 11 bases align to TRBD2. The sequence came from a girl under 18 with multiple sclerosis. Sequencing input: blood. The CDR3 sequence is CAISDGSGRDEQYF. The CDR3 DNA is TGTGCCATCAGTGACGGTAGCGGGAGGGACGAGCAGTACTTC.